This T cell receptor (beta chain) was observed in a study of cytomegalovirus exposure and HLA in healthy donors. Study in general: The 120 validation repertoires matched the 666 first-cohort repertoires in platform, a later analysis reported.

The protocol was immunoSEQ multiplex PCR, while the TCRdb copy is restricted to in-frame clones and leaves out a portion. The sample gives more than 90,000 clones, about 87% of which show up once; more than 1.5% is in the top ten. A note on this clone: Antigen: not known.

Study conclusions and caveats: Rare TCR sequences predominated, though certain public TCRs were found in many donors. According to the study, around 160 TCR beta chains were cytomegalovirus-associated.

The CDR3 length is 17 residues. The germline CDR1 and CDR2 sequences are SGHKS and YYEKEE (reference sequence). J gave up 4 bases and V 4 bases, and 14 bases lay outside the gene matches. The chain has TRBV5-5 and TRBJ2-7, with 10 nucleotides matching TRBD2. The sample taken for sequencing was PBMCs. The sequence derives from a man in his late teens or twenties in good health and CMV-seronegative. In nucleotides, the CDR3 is TGTGCCAGCAGCACCCGAGGGCTAGCGGGAGATCTTTACGAGCAGTACTTC. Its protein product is CASSTRGLAGDLYEQYF.